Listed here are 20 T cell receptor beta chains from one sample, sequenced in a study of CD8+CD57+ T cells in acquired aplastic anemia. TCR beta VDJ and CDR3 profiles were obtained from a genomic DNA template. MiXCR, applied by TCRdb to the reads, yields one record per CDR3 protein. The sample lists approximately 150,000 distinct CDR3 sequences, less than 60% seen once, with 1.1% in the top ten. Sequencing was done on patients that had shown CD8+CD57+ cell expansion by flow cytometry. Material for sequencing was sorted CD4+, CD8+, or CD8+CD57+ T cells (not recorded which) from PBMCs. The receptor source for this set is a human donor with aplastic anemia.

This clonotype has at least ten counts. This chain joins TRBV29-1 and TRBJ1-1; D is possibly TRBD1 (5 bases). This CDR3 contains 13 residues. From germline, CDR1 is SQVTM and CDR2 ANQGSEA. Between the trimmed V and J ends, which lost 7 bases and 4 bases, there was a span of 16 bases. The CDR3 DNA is TGCAGCGCCCGGATGTCGGGGGGCACTGAAGCTTTCTTT. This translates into CSARMSGGTEAFF. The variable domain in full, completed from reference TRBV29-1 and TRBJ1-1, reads SAVISQKPSRDICQRGTSLTIQCQVDSQVTMMFWYRQQPGQSLTLIATANQGSEATYESGFVIDKFPISRPNLTFSTLTVSNMSPEDSSIYLCSARMSGGTEAFFGQGTRLTVV.

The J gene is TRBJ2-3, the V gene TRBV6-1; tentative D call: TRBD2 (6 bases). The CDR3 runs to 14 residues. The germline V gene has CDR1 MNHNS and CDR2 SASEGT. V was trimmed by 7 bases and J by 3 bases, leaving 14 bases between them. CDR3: CASTGGTVTDTQYF. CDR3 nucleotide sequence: TGTGCCAGCACTGGGGGGACTGTAACAGATACGCAGTATTTT.

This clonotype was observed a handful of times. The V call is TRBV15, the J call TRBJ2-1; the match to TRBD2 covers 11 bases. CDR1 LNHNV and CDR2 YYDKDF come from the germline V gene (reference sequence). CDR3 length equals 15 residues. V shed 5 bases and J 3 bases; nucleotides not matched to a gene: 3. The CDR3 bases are TGTGCCACCAGCGGCGGGACTAGCGGCTACAATGAGCAGTTCTTC. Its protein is CATSGGTSGYNEQFF.

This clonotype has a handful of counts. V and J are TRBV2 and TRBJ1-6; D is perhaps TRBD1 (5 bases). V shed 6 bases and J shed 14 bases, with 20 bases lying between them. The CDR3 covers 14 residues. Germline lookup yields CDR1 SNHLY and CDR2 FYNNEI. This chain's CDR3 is CASREGLKGTTLHF. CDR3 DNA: TGTGCCAGCAGGGAGGGGTTAAAGGGGACCACCCTCCACTTT.

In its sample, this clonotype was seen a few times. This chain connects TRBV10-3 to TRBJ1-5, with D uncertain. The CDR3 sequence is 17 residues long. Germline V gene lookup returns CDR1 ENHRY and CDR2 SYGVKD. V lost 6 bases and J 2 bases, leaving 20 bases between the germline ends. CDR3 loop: CAIRKGIGDMRNQPQHF. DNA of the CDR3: TGTGCCATCAGGAAGGGTATCGGGGATATGCGCAATCAGCCCCAGCATTTT.

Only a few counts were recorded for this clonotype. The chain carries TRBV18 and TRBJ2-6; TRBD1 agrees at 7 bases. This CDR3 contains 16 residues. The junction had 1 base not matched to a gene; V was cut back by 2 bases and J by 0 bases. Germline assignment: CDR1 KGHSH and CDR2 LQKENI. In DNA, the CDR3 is TGTGCCAGCTCACCAGGGACAGTCTCTGGGGCCAACGTCCTGACTTTC. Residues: CASSPGTVSGANVLTF.

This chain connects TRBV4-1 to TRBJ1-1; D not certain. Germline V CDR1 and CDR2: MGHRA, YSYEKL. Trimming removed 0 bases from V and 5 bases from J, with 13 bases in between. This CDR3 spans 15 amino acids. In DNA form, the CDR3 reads TGCGCCAGCAGCCAAGATCCTAGGGCGCTTACTGAAGCTTTCTTT. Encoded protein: CASSQDPRALTEAFF.

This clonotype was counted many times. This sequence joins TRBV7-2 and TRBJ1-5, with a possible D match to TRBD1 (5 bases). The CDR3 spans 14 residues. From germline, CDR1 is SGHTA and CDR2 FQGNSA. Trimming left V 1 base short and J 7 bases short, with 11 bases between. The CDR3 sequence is CASSLVPGPQPQHF. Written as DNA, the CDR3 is TGTGCCAGCAGCTTAGTTCCAGGGCCCCAGCCCCAGCATTTT.

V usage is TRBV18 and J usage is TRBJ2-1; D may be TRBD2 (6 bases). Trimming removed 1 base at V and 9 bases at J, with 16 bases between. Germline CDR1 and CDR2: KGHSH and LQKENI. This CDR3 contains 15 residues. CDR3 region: CASSPRDCDSGEQFF. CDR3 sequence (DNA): TGTGCCAGCTCACCACGGGACTGTGATAGTGGTGAGCAGTTCTTC.

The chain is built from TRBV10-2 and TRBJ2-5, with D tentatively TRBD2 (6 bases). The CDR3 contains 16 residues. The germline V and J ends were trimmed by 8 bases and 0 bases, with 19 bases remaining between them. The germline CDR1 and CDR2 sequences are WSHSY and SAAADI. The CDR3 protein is CASAPSGTYHQETQYF. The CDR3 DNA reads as TGCGCCAGCGCCCCCTCAGGGACTTACCACCAAGAGACCCAGTACTTC.

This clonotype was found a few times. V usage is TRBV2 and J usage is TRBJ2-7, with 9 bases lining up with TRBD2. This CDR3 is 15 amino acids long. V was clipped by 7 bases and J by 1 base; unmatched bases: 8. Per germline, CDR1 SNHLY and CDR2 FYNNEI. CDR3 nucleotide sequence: TGTGCCAGCACCCTGGGAGCGGGGGGATCCTACGAGCAGTACTTC. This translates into CASTLGAGGSYEQYF.

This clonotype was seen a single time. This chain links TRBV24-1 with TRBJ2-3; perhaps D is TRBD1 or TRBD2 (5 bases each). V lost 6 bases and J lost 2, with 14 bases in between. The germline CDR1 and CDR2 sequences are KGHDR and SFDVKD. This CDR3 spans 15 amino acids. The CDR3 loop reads CATSPTGQPTDTQYF. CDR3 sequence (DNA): TGTGCCACCAGTCCCACGGGGCAGCCCACAGATACGCAGTATTTT.

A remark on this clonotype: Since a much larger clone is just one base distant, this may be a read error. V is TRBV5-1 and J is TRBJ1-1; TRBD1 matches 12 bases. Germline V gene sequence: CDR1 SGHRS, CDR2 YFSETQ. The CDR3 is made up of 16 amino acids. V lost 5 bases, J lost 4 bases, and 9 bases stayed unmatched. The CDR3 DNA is TGCGCCAGCAGACGGGACAGGGGGCGCATGAGCACTGAAGCTTTCTTT. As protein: CASRRDRGRMSTEAFF.

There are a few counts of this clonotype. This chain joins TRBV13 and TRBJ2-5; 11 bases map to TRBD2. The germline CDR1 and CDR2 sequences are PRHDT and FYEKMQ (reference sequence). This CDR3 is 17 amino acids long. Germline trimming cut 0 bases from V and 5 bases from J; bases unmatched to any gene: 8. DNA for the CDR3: TGTGCCAGCAGCTTAGGACTAGCGGGGGCCCTCCCGGAGACCCAGTACTTC. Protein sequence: CASSLGLAGALPETQYF.

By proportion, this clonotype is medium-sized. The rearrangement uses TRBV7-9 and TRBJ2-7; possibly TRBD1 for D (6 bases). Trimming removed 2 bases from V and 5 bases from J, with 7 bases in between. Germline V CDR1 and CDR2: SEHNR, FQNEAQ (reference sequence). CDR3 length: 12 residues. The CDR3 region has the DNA TGTGCCAGCAGCTTACGGGACAACGAGCAGTACTTC. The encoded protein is CASSLRDNEQYF.

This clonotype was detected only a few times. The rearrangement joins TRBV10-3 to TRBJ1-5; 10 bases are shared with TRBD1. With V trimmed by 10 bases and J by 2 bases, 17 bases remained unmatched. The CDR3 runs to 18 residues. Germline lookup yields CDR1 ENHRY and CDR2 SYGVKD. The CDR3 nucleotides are TGTGCCAGCAGGCCGGGACAGGGGTCTGTCGATGGCAATCAGCCCCAGCATTTT. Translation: CASRPGQGSVDGNQPQHF.

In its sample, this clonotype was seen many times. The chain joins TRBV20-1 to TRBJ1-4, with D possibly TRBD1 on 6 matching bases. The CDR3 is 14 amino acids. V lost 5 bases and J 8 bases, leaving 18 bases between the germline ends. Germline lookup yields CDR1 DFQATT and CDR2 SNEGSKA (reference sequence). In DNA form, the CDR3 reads TGCAGTGCTCCTAGGACAGTTGTAGGAGAAAAACTGTTTTTT. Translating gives CSAPRTVVGEKLFF.

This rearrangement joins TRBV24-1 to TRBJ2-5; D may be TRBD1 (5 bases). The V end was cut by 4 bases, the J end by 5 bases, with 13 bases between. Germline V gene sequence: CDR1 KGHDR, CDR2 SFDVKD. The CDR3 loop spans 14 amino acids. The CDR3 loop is CATSDPDTLETQYF. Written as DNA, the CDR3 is TGTGCCACCAGTGACCCGGACACGTTGGAGACCCAGTACTTC.

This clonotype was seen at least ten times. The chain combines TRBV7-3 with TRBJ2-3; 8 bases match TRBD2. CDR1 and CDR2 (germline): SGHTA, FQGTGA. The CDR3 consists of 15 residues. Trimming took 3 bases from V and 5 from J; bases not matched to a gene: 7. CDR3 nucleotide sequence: TGTGCCAGCAGCTTTGACGGGGGGGCAGGAGATACGCAGTATTTT. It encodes CASSFDGGAGDTQYF. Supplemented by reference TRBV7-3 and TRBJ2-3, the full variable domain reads GAGVSQTPSNKVTEKGKYVELRCDPISGHTALYWYRQSLGQGPEFLIYFQGTGAADDSGLPNDRFFAVRPEGSVSTLKIQRTERGDSAVYLCASSFDGGAGDTQYFGPGTRLTVL.

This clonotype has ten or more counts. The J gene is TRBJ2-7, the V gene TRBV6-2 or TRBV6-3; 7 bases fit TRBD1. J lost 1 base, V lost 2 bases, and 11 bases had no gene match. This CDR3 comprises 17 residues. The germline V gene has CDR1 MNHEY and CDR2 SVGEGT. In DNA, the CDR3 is TGTGCCAGCAGTTACCTACTGACAGGGTCGATATCCTACGAGCAGTACTTC. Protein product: CASSYLLTGSISYEQYF.